Below, 28 T cell receptor beta chains from the same sample are listed, as sequenced in a study of T cell repertoires and HLA-DP antigens. The assay was immunoSEQ multiplex PCR, and TCRdb's table has in-frame clones only and misses some. The table records approximately 100,000 clones, about nine tenths of them present only once. These receptors' targets are unknown. The sequencing sample was made of CD4+ T cells from PBMCs. The receptors were sampled from a man aged 50-59 years in good health and CMV-seronegative.

This chain links TRBV25-1 with TRBJ1-6; D is ambiguous. The CDR3 has 15 residues. Germline V gene sequence: CDR1 MGHDK, CDR2 SYGVNS. Trimming shortened V by 8 bases and J by 1 base, and 12 bases separated the two germline ends. This CDR3 is CASRRGDSYNSPLHF. DNA of the CDR3: TGTGCCAGCCGGCGGGGTGATTCCTATAATTCACCCCTCCACTTT.

This clone was picked up one time. This chain links TRBV5-1 with TRBJ2-2, with 8 bases that match TRBD1. CDR3 length equals 15 residues. The J segment lost 3 bases and the V segment lost 1 base, leaving 2 bases of the junction unmatched. The V gene's germline CDR1 is SGHRS and CDR2 YFSETQ. In DNA, the CDR3 is TGCGCCAGCAGCTTGTTACAGGGGGACACCGGGGAGCTGTTTTTT. It codes for CASSLLQGDTGELFF. The full variable domain, its missing parts supplied by reference TRBV5-1 and TRBJ2-2, is KAGVTQTPRYLIKTRGQQVTLSCSPISGHRSVSWYQQTPGQGLQFLFEYFSETQRNKGNFPGRFSGRQFSNSRSEMNVSTLELGDSALYLCASSLLQGDTGELFFGEGSRLTVL.

This sequence joins TRBV10-2 and TRBJ2-1; D is possibly TRBD2 (5 bases). Germline lookup yields CDR1 WSHSY and CDR2 SAAADI. The V end lost 4 bases, the J end lost 9 bases, and 16 bases lay between the germline ends. The CDR3 contains 14 residues. The DNA for the CDR3 is TGCGCCAGCAGTGGGGGAGTCGGGTGGGCTGAGCAGTTCTTC. This encodes CASSGGVGWAEQFF.

The table lists this clone with a few counts. CDR3 loop: CASTATGTNSPLHF. For the CDR3, the DNA is TGTGCCAGCACAGCGACGGGGACAAATTCACCCCTCCACTTT. This chain connects TRBV2 to TRBJ1-6, with D possibly matching TRBD1 (6 bases). V gave up 7 bases and J gave up 7 bases, with 14 bases separating them. The V gene's germline CDR1 is SNHLY and CDR2 FYNNEI. The length of the CDR3 is 14 residues.

V usage is TRBV6-5 and J usage is TRBJ2-1; D possibly uses TRBD1 or TRBD2 (6 bases each). Trimming removed 6 bases at V and 7 bases at J, with 19 bases between. The CDR3 extends over 15 amino acids. Germline V gives CDR1 MNHEY, CDR2 SVGAGI. The CDR3 DNA follows: TGTGCCAGCAGCTCAACAGGGAATGGGGGGAATGAGCAGTTCTTC. Protein sequence: CASSSTGNGGNEQFF.

The chain recombines TRBV30 with TRBJ2-7, with D perhaps matching TRBD1 (5 bases). CDR1 is GTSNPN, CDR2 SVGIG, per germline (reference sequence). Trimming took off 3 bases at V and 4 bases at J, with 10 bases between the two ends. The CDR3 loop spans 12 amino acids. CDR3 protein: CAWRKDIYEQYF. The CDR3 nucleotides are TGTGCCTGGAGAAAGGACATATACGAGCAGTACTTC.

This clone was counted a few times. J is TRBJ1-5 and V is TRBV28, with D tentatively TRBD1 (5 bases). The CDR3 length is 15 residues. Per the germline V gene, CDR1 is MDHEN and CDR2 is SYDVKM. Trimming left V 3 bases short and J 3 bases short, with 12 bases between. CDR3 nucleotide sequence: TGTGCCAGCAGTTTGAGGGAAGGGGACAATCAGCCCCAGCATTTT. Translating gives CASSLREGDNQPQHF.

V is TRBV2 and J is TRBJ1-3; D remains unclear. CDR3 length: 13 amino acids. Trimming took off 1 base at V and 5 bases at J, with 6 bases between the two ends. CDR1 SNHLY and CDR2 FYNNEI come from the germline V gene. The CDR3 sequence is CASSEGTRNTIYF. In nucleotides, the CDR3 is TGTGCCAGCAGTGAAGGGACCCGAAACACCATATATTTT.

This clone came up a few times. The V gene is TRBV7-2, the J gene TRBJ1-1; 8 bases map to TRBD1. The germline gives CDR1 SGHTA, CDR2 FQGNSA. V shed 5 bases, J shed 4 bases, and the junction held 6 bases outside the gene matches. The CDR3 extends over 14 amino acids. CDR3 DNA sequence: TGTGCCAGCAGCACCAGGGGGCTGAGCACTGAAGCTTTCTTT. This codes for CASSTRGLSTEAFF.

The chain links TRBV12-5 to TRBJ2-1; 8 positions match TRBD2. Germline V gene sequence: CDR1 LGHNT, CDR2 FRNRAP. Losses at the gene ends were 8 bases for V and 4 bases for J; bases not matched to a gene: 7. The CDR3 has 14 amino acids. The CDR3 is CASTDSGAYNEQFF. The CDR3 DNA reads as TGTGCTAGTACGGATAGCGGGGCGTACAATGAGCAGTTCTTC.

This clone has a handful of counts. V usage is TRBV7-2 and J usage is TRBJ2-5; the D gene is possibly TRBD1 (7 bases). V dropped 2 bases and J dropped 6 bases, with 13 bases sitting between them. Germline V gives CDR1 SGHTA, CDR2 FQGNSA. The CDR3 loop spans 14 amino acids. In nucleotides, the CDR3 is TGTGCCAGCAGCTTACAGGGGGGCATGAAGACCCAGTACTTC. Its translation: CASSLQGGMKTQYF.

This clone has a single count. The chain couples TRBV21-1 to TRBJ2-7; the D call TRBD2 from the table was never checked on the DNA. TRBV21-1 is a known pseudogene. There are 17 residues in the CDR3. The CDR3 loop is CASRVDPGAGGPYEQYF. In DNA, the CDR3 is TGTGCCAGCAGAGTTGACCCCGGAGCGGGAGGGCCCTACGAGCAGTACTTC.

The genes are TRBV18 and TRBJ2-4, with a possible D match to TRBD2 (5 bases). The CDR3 consists of 14 residues. The germline V and J ends were trimmed by 5 bases and 8 bases, with 16 bases remaining between them. Looked up from germline, CDR1 is KGHSH and CDR2 is LQKENI. CDR3: CASSSLGRRDIQYF. The CDR3 DNA sequence: TGTGCCAGCTCATCTCTAGGGAGACGGGACATTCAGTACTTC. Together with reference TRBV18 and TRBJ2-4, the CDR3 gives the full variable domain: NAGVMQNPRHLVRRRGQEARLRCSPMKGHSHVYWYRQLPEEGLKFMVYLQKENIIDESGMPKERFSAEFPKEGPSILRIQQVVRGDSAAYFCASSSLGRRDIQYFGAGTRLSVL.

The rearrangement links TRBV5-8 to TRBJ2-1, with 7 nucleotides matching TRBD1. Trimming took 4 bases from V and 0 from J; bases not matched to a gene: 4. The germline gives CDR1 SGHTS, CDR2 YDEGEE. The CDR3 has 15 amino acids. CDR3 coding DNA: TGTGCCAGCAGCCCACAGGGGCGCTCCTACAATGAGCAGTTCTTC. It translates to CASSPQGRSYNEQFF. Full variable domain (rest looked up from reference TRBV5-8 and TRBJ2-1): EAGVTQSPTHLIKTRGQQATLRCSPISGHTSVYWYQQALGLGLQFLLWYDEGEERNRGNFPPRFSGRQFPNYSSELNVNALELEDSALYLCASSPQGRSYNEQFFGPGTRLTVL.

The chain joins TRBV27 to TRBJ2-7, with D unclear. Germline-derived CDR1 and CDR2 are MNHEY and SMNVEV (reference sequence). Trimming cost V 4 bases and J 3 bases, with 10 bases left between them. The CDR3 is 13 residues long. CDR3 in DNA: TGTGCCAGCAGTTCTCGGCCCAACTACGAGCAGTACTTC. Amino acids: CASSSRPNYEQYF.

The V call is TRBV5-1, the J call TRBJ2-2; TRBD1 matches at 7 bases. CDR1 and CDR2 from the germline V gene are SGHRS and YFSETQ. CDR3 length: 14 residues. V shed 4 bases and J 6 bases; nucleotides not matched to a gene: 6. CDR3 sequence reads: CASSREGGPGELFF. CDR3 coding DNA: TGCGCCAGCAGCCGGGAAGGGGGCCCCGGGGAGCTGTTTTTT.

The J gene is TRBJ2-1, the V gene TRBV28; TRBD2 matches 8 bases. With V trimmed by 3 bases and J by 6 bases, 7 bases remained unmatched. This CDR3 has 15 residues. Germline-derived CDR1 and CDR2 are MDHEN and SYDVKM. CDR3 sequence: CASSFILAVLNEQFF. CDR3 DNA sequence: TGTGCCAGCAGTTTCATACTAGCGGTTCTCAATGAGCAGTTCTTC.

The chain uses TRBV11-3 and TRBJ2-5, with TRBD2 matching over 11 bases. CDR3 length: 16 residues. V trimming: 6 bases; J trimming: 1 base; junction bases outside the gene matches: 7. Germline CDR1 SGHNT, CDR2 YENEEA. The chain's CDR3 is CASSPGTSGSQETQYF. The CDR3 DNA reads TGTGCCAGCAGTCCCGGGACTAGCGGCTCCCAAGAGACCCAGTACTTC.

The chain combines TRBV6-1 with TRBJ2-7; 8 bases map to TRBD2. Per the germline V gene, CDR1 is MNHNS and CDR2 is SASEGT. The junction had 13 bases not matched to a gene; V was cut back by 7 bases and J by 5 bases. The CDR3 consists of 15 residues. CDR3 nucleotides: TGTGCCAGCATTAGAAAAGGACTAGCTTTCGACGAGCAGTACTTC. It is translated as CASIRKGLAFDEQYF.

The V gene is TRBV27, the J gene TRBJ2-3; weak D call: TRBD2 (5 bases). The CDR3 has 13 amino acids. From germline, CDR1 is MNHEY and CDR2 SMNVEV (reference sequence). The ends were cut back, 6 bases at V and 0 bases at J, with 7 bases in the middle. The CDR3 sequence: CASREDSTDTQYF. CDR3 in DNA: TGTGCCAGCAGGGAGGACAGCACAGATACGCAGTATTTT.

The J gene is TRBJ2-3, the V gene TRBV18, with TRBD2 matching 9 bases. Trimming cost V 3 bases and J 3 bases; bases outside gene matches: 7. The CDR3 has 16 amino acids. The germline gives CDR1 KGHSH, CDR2 LQKENI. The DNA of the CDR3 is TGTGCCAGCTCACCTGAAATTAGCGGGGGAACAGATACGCAGTATTTT. Its translation: CASSPEISGGTDTQYF. Combining the CDR3 with reference TRBV18 and TRBJ2-3 gives the whole variable domain NAGVMQNPRHLVRRRGQEARLRCSPMKGHSHVYWYRQLPEEGLKFMVYLQKENIIDESGMPKERFSAEFPKEGPSILRIQQVVRGDSAAYFCASSPEISGGTDTQYFGPGTRLTVL.

The chain couples TRBV19 to TRBJ1-5; D is possibly TRBD1 (5 bases). The CDR3 is 16 amino acids. Germline-derived CDR1 and CDR2 are LNHDA and SQIVND (reference sequence). Trimming removed 1 base from V and 5 bases from J, with 15 bases in between. CDR3 protein: CASSIGRGSVHQPQHF. The CDR3 nucleotides are TGTGCCAGTAGTATAGGGCGGGGGTCTGTGCATCAGCCCCAGCATTTT. Using reference TRBV19 and TRBJ1-5 for the parts outside the CDR3, the full variable domain is DGGITQSPKYLFRKEGQNVTLSCEQNLNHDAMYWYRQDPGQGLRLIYYSQIVNDFQKGDIAEGYSVSREKKESFPLTVTSAQKNPTAFYLCASSIGRGSVHQPQHFGDGTRLSIL.

This clone was seen a single time. The V call is TRBV7-9, the J call TRBJ2-7; a weak D match, TRBD1 (6 bases). The CDR3 runs 13 residues. Germline assignment: CDR1 SEHNR and CDR2 FQNEAQ (reference sequence). Trimming removed 5 bases at V and 5 bases at J, with 13 bases between. In DNA form, the CDR3 reads TGTGCCAGCAGCAGCGACAGGTCCCACGAGCAGTACTTC. It is translated as CASSSDRSHEQYF.

This rearrangement joins TRBV30 to TRBJ2-1; no definite D call. Trimming shortened V by 0 bases and J by 1 base, and 10 bases separated the two germline ends. The CDR3 is 15 amino acids. CDR1 and CDR2 from the germline V gene are GTSNPN and SVGIG (reference sequence). CDR3 loop: CAWSVGATSYNEQFF. The CDR3 DNA sequence: TGTGCCTGGAGTGTCGGAGCGACATCCTACAATGAGCAGTTCTTC.

The CDR3 region is CASSPPQLAGSYEQFF. The DNA for the CDR3 is TGTGCCAGCTCACCACCTCAACTAGCAGGGAGTTATGAGCAGTTCTTC. The chain couples TRBV18 to TRBJ2-1, with TRBD2 as a possible D gene (6 bases). The V end was cut by 0 bases, the J end by 8 bases, with 17 bases between. This CDR3 is built from 16 residues. Germline CDR1 reads KGHSH; CDR2 reads LQKENI.

This clone was recorded once. The rearrangement links TRBV7-9 to TRBJ2-7; D is undetermined. This CDR3 is 13 amino acids long. V lost 1 base and J lost 5, with 9 bases in between. Germline assignment: CDR1 SEHNR and CDR2 FQNEAQ (reference sequence). The CDR3: CASSLERLDEQYF. The CDR3 DNA follows: TGTGCCAGCAGCTTAGAGAGGTTGGACGAGCAGTACTTC.

The sample holds a few counts of this clone. V gene TRBV20-1 combines with J gene TRBJ1-2; no clear D gene. Germline V gene sequence: CDR1 DFQATT, CDR2 SNEGSKA (reference sequence). With 8 bases removed from V and 3 bases from J, the gap between germline ends came to 7 bases. The CDR3 runs to 10 residues. The CDR3, as DNA: TGCAGTACAACTGACTATGGCTACACCTTC. This gives the protein CSTTDYGYTF.

The rearrangement joins TRBV30 to TRBJ2-7; 15 bases map to TRBD2. With 5 bases clipped from V and 6 bases from J, the junction kept 2 bases outside the gene matches. The CDR3 consists of 13 residues. Germline assignment: CDR1 GTSNPN and CDR2 SVGIG (reference sequence). The DNA for the CDR3 is TGTGCCTGGCGGACTAGCGGGGGGGGCGAGCAGTACTTC. Translated, it gives CAWRTSGGGEQYF.